The sample holds a few counts of the clone carrying this TCR beta chain. This sample stems from a study of blood T cell repertoires in COVID-19. On the study more broadly: Spain, Italy and the United States supplied samples that represented acute and convalescent COVID-19. PBMCs, B-cell-depleted T cells, or T cells were the source of the cDNA or gDNA that made up the material.

Authors' data handling: How many nucleated cells were present was estimated from reference gene primer amplification. TCRdb's table, derived via immunoSEQ multiplex PCR, lists solely in-frame clones and lacks some. V and J calls plus clone size are reproduced from that table; the DNA served to infer D and trimming. The table includes about 100,000 clones, more than 90% detected once. The CDR3 covers 13 residues. Germline lookup yields CDR1 ENHRY and CDR2 SYGVKD. V lost 3 bases and J lost 0, with 6 bases in between. V is TRBV10-3 and J is TRBJ2-7; no clear D gene. This receptor was taken from a man aged 60 to 69 with acute or convalescent COVID-19. The sample comprised peripheral blood. This CDR3 reads CAISDQNSYEQYF. The CDR3 region has the DNA TGTGCCATCAGTGACCAAAACTCCTACGAGCAGTACTTC.